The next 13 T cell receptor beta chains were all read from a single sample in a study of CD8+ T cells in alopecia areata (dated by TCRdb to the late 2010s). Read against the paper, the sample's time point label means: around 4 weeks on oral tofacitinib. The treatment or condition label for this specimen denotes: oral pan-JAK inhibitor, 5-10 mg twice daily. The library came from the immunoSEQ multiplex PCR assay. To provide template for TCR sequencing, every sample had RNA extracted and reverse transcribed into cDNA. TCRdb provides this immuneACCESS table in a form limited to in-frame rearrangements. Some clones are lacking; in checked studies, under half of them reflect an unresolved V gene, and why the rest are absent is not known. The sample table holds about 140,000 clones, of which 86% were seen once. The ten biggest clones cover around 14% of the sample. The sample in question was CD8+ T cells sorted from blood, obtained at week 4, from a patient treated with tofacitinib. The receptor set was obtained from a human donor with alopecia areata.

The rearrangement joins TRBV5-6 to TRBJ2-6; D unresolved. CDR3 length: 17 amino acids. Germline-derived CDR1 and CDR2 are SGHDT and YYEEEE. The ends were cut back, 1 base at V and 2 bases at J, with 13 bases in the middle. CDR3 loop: CASSLFPTAAGANVLTF. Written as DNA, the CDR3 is TGTGCCAGCAGCTTGTTCCCCACGGCGGCTGGGGCCAACGTCCTGACTTTC.

The CDR3 sequence is CASIPSGGSSYNEQFF. The CDR3 DNA reads as TGTGCCAGCATTCCCAGCGGCGGAAGCTCCTACAATGAGCAGTTCTTC. This chain connects TRBV7-8 to TRBJ2-1; D may be TRBD2 (5 bases). The CDR3 has 16 residues. In germline, CDR1 is SGHVS, CDR2 FQNEAQ. V lost 7 bases and J 0 bases, leaving 16 bases between the germline ends. Complete variable domain (other parts from reference TRBV7-8 and TRBJ2-1): GAGVSQSPRYKVAKRGQDVALRCDPISGHVSLFWYQQALGQGPEFLTYFQNEAQLDKSGLPSDRFFAERPEGSVSTLKIQRTQQEDSAVYLCASIPSGGSSYNEQFFGPGTRLTVL.

CDR3 region: CASSDGTAPGGYTF. In DNA, the CDR3 is TGTGCCAGCAGTGACGGGACAGCCCCTGGCGGCTACACCTTC. The chain combines TRBV6-1 with TRBJ1-2; 7 positions agree with TRBD1. The CDR3 spans 14 residues. The germline V gene encodes CDR1 MNHNS and CDR2 SASEGT. The trim removed 3 bases at V and 8 bases at J, leaving 9 bases unmatched.

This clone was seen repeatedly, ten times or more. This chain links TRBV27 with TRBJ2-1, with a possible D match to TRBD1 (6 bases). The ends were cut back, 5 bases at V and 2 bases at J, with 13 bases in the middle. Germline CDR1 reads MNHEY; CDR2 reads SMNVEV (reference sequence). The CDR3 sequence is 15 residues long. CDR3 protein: CASSTQGPPYNEQFF. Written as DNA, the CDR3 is TGTGCCAGCAGTACACAGGGCCCCCCCTACAATGAGCAGTTCTTC.

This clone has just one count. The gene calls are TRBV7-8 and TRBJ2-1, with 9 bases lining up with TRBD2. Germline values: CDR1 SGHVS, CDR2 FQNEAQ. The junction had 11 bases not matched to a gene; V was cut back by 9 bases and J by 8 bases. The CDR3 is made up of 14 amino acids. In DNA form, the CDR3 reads TGTGCCAGTGATGCGGCGGGAGGGCCGGATGAGCAGTTCTTC. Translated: CASDAAGGPDEQFF. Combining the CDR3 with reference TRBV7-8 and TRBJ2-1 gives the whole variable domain GAGVSQSPRYKVAKRGQDVALRCDPISGHVSLFWYQQALGQGPEFLTYFQNEAQLDKSGLPSDRFFAERPEGSVSTLKIQRTQQEDSAVYLCASDAAGGPDEQFFGPGTRLTVL.

This CDR3 is CSVEIGGQESYEQYF. CDR3 DNA: TGCAGCGTTGAGATCGGGGGACAGGAGAGCTACGAGCAGTACTTC. The chain has TRBV29-1 and TRBJ2-7; the match to TRBD1 covers 8 bases. Trimming at V came to 3 bases and at J to 3 bases, leaving 10 bases not matched to a gene. CDR1 and CDR2 from the germline V gene are SQVTM and ANQGSEA. The CDR3 consists of 15 residues.

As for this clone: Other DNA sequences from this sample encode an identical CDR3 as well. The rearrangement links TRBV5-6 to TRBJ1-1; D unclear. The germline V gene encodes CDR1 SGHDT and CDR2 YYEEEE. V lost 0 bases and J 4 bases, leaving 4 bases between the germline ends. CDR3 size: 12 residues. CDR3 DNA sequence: TGTGCCAGCAGCTTGGGCCGCACTGAAGCTTTCTTT. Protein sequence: CASSLGRTEAFF.

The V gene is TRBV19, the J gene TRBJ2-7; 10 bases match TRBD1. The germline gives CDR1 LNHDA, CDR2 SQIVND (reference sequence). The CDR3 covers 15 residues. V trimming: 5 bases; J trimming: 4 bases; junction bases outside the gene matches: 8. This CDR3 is CASSAGTGVRYEQYF. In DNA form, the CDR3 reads TGTGCCAGTAGTGCAGGGACAGGGGTAAGGTACGAGCAGTACTTC.

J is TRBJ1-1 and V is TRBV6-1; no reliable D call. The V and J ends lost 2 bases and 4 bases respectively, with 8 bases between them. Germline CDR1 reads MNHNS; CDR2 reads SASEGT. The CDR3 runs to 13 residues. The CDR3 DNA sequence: TGTGCCAGCAGTGAATTCAGGAGCACTGAAGCTTTCTTT. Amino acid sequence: CASSEFRSTEAFF.

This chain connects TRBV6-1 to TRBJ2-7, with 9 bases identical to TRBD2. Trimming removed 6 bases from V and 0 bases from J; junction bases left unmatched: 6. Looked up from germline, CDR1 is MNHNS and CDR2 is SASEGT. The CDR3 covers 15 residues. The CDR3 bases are TGTGCCAGCAGGCCAGAGCGGGGGGCCTCCTACGAGCAGTACTTC. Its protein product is CASRPERGASYEQYF.

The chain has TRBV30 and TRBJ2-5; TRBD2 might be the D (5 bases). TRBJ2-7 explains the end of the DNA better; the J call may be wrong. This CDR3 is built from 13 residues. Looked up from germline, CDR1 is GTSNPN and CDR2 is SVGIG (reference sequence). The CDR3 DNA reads TGTGCCTGGAGTGCGGGATCTCTCTACGAGCAGTACTTC. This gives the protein CAWSAGSLYEQYF.

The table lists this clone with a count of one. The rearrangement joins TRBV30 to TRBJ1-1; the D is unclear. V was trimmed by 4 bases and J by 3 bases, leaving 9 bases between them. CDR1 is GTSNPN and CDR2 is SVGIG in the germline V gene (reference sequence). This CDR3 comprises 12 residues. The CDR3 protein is CAWTLGYTEAFF. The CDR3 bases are TGTGCCTGGACCCTGGGATACACTGAAGCTTTCTTT.

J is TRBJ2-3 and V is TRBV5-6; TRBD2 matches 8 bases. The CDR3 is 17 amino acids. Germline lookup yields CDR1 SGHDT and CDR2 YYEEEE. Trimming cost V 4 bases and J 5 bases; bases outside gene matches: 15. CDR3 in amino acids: CASSPPFGGGGIDTQYF. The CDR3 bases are TGTGCCAGCAGCCCCCCCTTCGGTGGCGGGGGGATAGATACGCAGTATTTT. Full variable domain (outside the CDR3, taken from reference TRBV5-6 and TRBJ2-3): DAGVTQSPTHLIKTRGQQVTLRCSPKSGHDTVSWYQQALGQGPQFIFQYYEEEERQRGNFPDRFSGHQFPNYSSELNVNALLLGDSALYLCASSPPFGGGGIDTQYFGPGTRLTVL.